One T cell receptor (beta chain) is described in this entry. This sample stems from a study of blood T cell repertoires in COVID-19. About the study: Some COVID-19 samples were acute and others convalescent; all came from the United States, Italy and Spain. Sources were T cells, B-cell-depleted T cells, or PBMCs; the material itself was cDNA or gDNA.

Original analysis: Estimation of nucleated cell counts was performed using reference gene primer amplification. The table came from immunoSEQ multiplex PCR; TCRdb's copy has only in-frame clones and leaves some out. V and J calls and clone size come straight from that table; D and trimming were deduced from the DNA. Of under 450,000 clones listed, more than 75% are singletons. V lost 7 bases, J lost 5 bases, and 14 bases lay in between. The CDR3 has 14 residues. Germline-derived CDR1 and CDR2 are SNHLY and FYNNEI. The sequence was obtained from a human donor with acute or convalescent COVID-19. The donor label of this sample is uncertain. The sequenced material came from peripheral blood. This chain connects TRBV2 to TRBJ2-2, with D possibly matching TRBD1 (7 bases). Here the CDR3 DNA reads TGTGCCAGCAAGCGGCAGGGGGGTACCGGGGAGCTGTTTTTT. It encodes CASKRQGGTGELFF.